The 30 T cell receptor beta chains below were found in one sample sequenced in a study of shared clonotypes between healthy human individuals. Repertoires were generated with immunoSEQ multiplex PCR, while TCRdb's copy carries only in-frame clones and drops some. Of around 2.1 million clones listed, approximately 94% are singletons. Sequencing used naive CD4+ T cells sorted from blood. Subset given: CD45RA+ positively selected. Receptors originate from a man aged 18 to 30 in good health.

V and J are TRBV5-1 and TRBJ1-6; D ambiguous. The V end lost 5 bases, the J end lost 4 bases, and 16 bases lay between the germline ends. The CDR3 has 16 residues. The germline V gene encodes CDR1 SGHRS and CDR2 YFSETQ. CDR3 in amino acids: CASRPTGTEYNSPLHF. The CDR3 nucleotides are TGCGCCAGCAGACCTACCGGTACGGAGTATAATTCACCCCTCCACTTT.

This clone was observed once. The chain has TRBV2 and TRBJ2-1; the D gene is possibly TRBD1 (5 bases). Trimming pared 5 bases from V and 5 bases from J, leaving 16 bases between. This CDR3 is built from 15 residues. Germline values: CDR1 SNHLY, CDR2 FYNNEI. The CDR3 spells CASSISQGINNEQFF. The CDR3 DNA reads TGTGCCAGCAGTATATCTCAGGGTATAAACAATGAGCAGTTCTTC.

CDR3 nucleotides: TGTGCCAGCAGTAATCCCATCAGGGGGGGCATTCAGTACTTC. It encodes CASSNPIRGGIQYF. The gene calls are TRBV6-6 and TRBJ2-4; D tentatively reads TRBD1 or TRBD2 (7 bases each). Trimming took off 5 bases at V and 9 bases at J, with 17 bases between the two ends. Germline V gene lookup returns CDR1 MNHNY and CDR2 SVGAGI (reference sequence). The CDR3 extends over 14 amino acids.

J is TRBJ2-5 and V is TRBV6-5, with TRBD2 as a possible D gene (7 bases). There are 15 residues in the CDR3. The germline CDR1 and CDR2 sequences are MNHEY and SVGAGI. V lost 2 bases and J lost 5, with 15 bases in between. The CDR3 DNA sequence: TGTGCCAGCAGTTACACCTCGGGGGGCCGGGAGACCCAGTACTTC. Its translation: CASSYTSGGRETQYF.

The chain combines TRBV7-2 with TRBJ2-3; 8 nucleotides align to TRBD2. Germline V CDR1 and CDR2: SGHTA, FQGNSA. This CDR3 has 13 residues. V shed 5 bases and J 11 bases; nucleotides not matched to a gene: 9. CDR3 coding DNA: TGTGCCAGCAGCCTAGGACCGGCGGGGGGGCAGTATTTT. It encodes CASSLGPAGGQYF.

The chain links TRBV5-6 to TRBJ2-7; 7 positions match TRBD2. Looked up from germline, CDR1 is SGHDT and CDR2 is YYEEEE. CDR3 size: 13 residues. The junction had 7 bases not matched to a gene; V was cut back by 5 bases and J by 5 bases. The CDR3 spells CASRLSGAHEQYF. CDR3 in DNA: TGTGCCAGCAGATTAAGCGGGGCCCACGAGCAGTACTTC.

The rearrangement uses TRBV2 and TRBJ2-5; 10 nucleotides line up with TRBD2. This CDR3 has 16 amino acids. The germline gives CDR1 SNHLY, CDR2 FYNNEI. Trimming cost V 8 bases and J 1 base; bases outside gene matches: 10. CDR3 bases: TGTGCCAGCGGTCAGGTAGCGGGGGGAATCCAAGAGACCCAGTACTTC. It translates to CASGQVAGGIQETQYF.

As regards this clone: Other DNA sequences of this sample code for an identical CDR3. The chain is built from TRBV5-1 and TRBJ1-1; 7 nucleotides match TRBD1. V shed 2 bases, J shed 3 bases, and the junction held 4 bases outside the gene matches. CDR1 is SGHRS and CDR2 is YFSETQ in the germline V gene. CDR3 length equals 14 residues. The CDR3 loop reads CASSLGGKDTEAFF. In nucleotides, the CDR3 is TGCGCCAGCAGCTTAGGGGGCAAGGACACTGAAGCTTTCTTT.

V usage is TRBV19 and J usage is TRBJ2-2; 8 nucleotides align to TRBD2. The V and J ends lost 7 bases and 9 bases, in that order; junction bases with no gene match: 13. The CDR3 length is 15 residues. The V gene's germline CDR1 is LNHDA and CDR2 SQIVND (reference sequence). CDR3 nucleotide sequence: TGTGCCAGTACGGGAGCGGGGGCCCTCCTCCGGGAGCTGTTTTTT. It yields the protein CASTGAGALLRELFF.

The J gene is TRBJ1-1, the V gene TRBV18, with D hard to call. Trimming cost V 8 bases and J 1 base, with 17 bases left between them. This CDR3 region has 15 residues. In germline, CDR1 is KGHSH, CDR2 LQKENI. The CDR3 reads CASRRAQTPNTEAFF. The CDR3 DNA sequence: TGTGCCAGCCGAAGGGCCCAAACCCCGAACACTGAAGCTTTCTTT. Full variable domain (remainder filled in from reference TRBV18 and TRBJ1-1): NAGVMQNPRHLVRRRGQEARLRCSPMKGHSHVYWYRQLPEEGLKFMVYLQKENIIDESGMPKERFSAEFPKEGPSILRIQQVVRGDSAAYFCASRRAQTPNTEAFFGQGTRLTVV.

A few counts support this clone. The chain uses TRBV28 and TRBJ1-2; D not certain. Trimming removed 5 bases at V and 3 bases at J, with 4 bases between. CDR1 is MDHEN and CDR2 is SYDVKM in the germline V gene. The CDR3 has 11 amino acids. Written as DNA, the CDR3 is TGTGCCAGCAGTCGATACTATGGCTACACCTTC. It yields the protein CASSRYYGYTF.

The CDR3 loop reads CASRQTGIRYGYTF. Written as DNA, the CDR3 is TGTGCCAGCCGGCAGACAGGGATCCGCTATGGCTACACCTTC. The gene calls are TRBV6-1 and TRBJ1-2; 7 nucleotides agree with TRBD1. Germline CDR1 is MNHNS and CDR2 is SASEGT. Trimming removed 8 bases from V and 4 bases from J; junction bases left unmatched: 10. The CDR3 has 14 residues.

The chain combines TRBV5-1 with TRBJ2-5; 9 bases are shared with TRBD1. This CDR3 has 16 residues. Looked up from germline, CDR1 is SGHRS and CDR2 is YFSETQ. Trimming took 4 bases from V and 4 from J; bases not matched to a gene: 11. The CDR3 sequence: CASSGRDREGGETQYF. CDR3 coding DNA: TGCGCCAGCAGCGGCCGGGACAGGGAGGGAGGAGAGACCCAGTACTTC. Full variable domain (rest looked up from reference TRBV5-1 and TRBJ2-5): KAGVTQTPRYLIKTRGQQVTLSCSPISGHRSVSWYQQTPGQGLQFLFEYFSETQRNKGNFPGRFSGRQFSNSRSEMNVSTLELGDSALYLCASSGRDREGGETQYFGPGTRLLVL.

The chain uses TRBV12-5 and TRBJ2-7; 9 bases line up with TRBD1. V gave up 3 bases and J gave up 7 bases; unmatched junction bases: 13. Germline lookup yields CDR1 LGHNT and CDR2 FRNRAP. This CDR3 is built from 16 residues. Here the CDR3 reads CASGFAPGQGVKEQYF. The CDR3 DNA is TGTGCTAGTGGTTTTGCGCCGGGACAGGGAGTGAAGGAGCAGTACTTC.

This chain joins TRBV28 and TRBJ1-4; no clear D. With 3 bases removed from V and 3 bases from J, the gap between germline ends came to 5 bases. The CDR3 consists of 13 residues. CDR1 is MDHEN, CDR2 SYDVKM, per germline. The CDR3 reads CASSLEANEKLFF. The CDR3 region has the DNA TGTGCCAGCAGTTTGGAGGCTAATGAAAAACTGTTTTTT.

The chain couples TRBV6-5 to TRBJ1-2, with D uncertain. CDR1 is MNHEY and CDR2 is SVGAGI in the germline V gene. V lost 2 bases and J lost 0, with 10 bases in between. This CDR3 contains 15 residues. The CDR3 coding sequence is TGTGCCAGCAGTTACCGGGAGAAGGCTAACTATGGCTACACCTTC. Amino acid sequence: CASSYREKANYGYTF.

The J gene is TRBJ2-5, the V gene TRBV9; 9 bases align to TRBD2. The CDR3 loop spans 15 amino acids. The junction had 10 bases not matched to a gene; V was cut back by 6 bases and J by 4 bases. In germline, CDR1 is SGDLS, CDR2 YYNGEE. In DNA, the CDR3 is TGTGCCAGCAATAAGGCGGGGGGGCCGATAGAGACCCAGTACTTC. Encoded protein: CASNKAGGPIETQYF.

This clone has a single count. This chain links TRBV5-1 with TRBJ2-7, with D possibly called TRBD1 or TRBD2 (5 bases each). V was clipped by 4 bases and J by 2 bases, with 16 bases between them. Looked up from germline, CDR1 is SGHRS and CDR2 is YFSETQ. CDR3 size: 15 residues. CDR3 coding DNA: TGCGCCAGCAGCAACAGAGAGGGGTCGACCTACGAGCAGTACTTC. This sequence encodes CASSNREGSTYEQYF.

This chain joins TRBV15 and TRBJ2-2; TRBD2 matches 8 bases. V shed 5 bases and J 5 bases; nucleotides not matched to a gene: 4. Germline V lookup: CDR1 LNHNV, CDR2 YYDKDF (reference sequence). This CDR3 region has 14 residues. In DNA, the CDR3 is TGTGCCACCAGCGGATTAGCGGGGACCGGGGAGCTGTTTTTT. It yields the protein CATSGLAGTGELFF.

V and J are TRBV2 and TRBJ2-7; 9 nucleotides agree with TRBD1. Losses at the gene ends were 4 bases for V and 3 bases for J; bases not matched to a gene: 7. This CDR3 comprises 15 residues. Germline-derived CDR1 and CDR2 are SNHLY and FYNNEI. The CDR3 is CASSAETGGVYEQYF. CDR3 nucleotides: TGTGCCAGCAGTGCCGAGACAGGGGGGGTCTACGAGCAGTACTTC.

As to this clone: One end of the junction fails to match germline, which may point to a read error. The chain carries TRBV6-5 and TRBJ2-7, with D hard to call. The CDR3 has 8 residues. Germline V gives CDR1 MNHEY, CDR2 SVGAGI. The CDR3 here is CASRRDNF. In DNA, the CDR3 is TGTGCCAGCAGAAGAGACAACTTC.

This clone showed up just a few times. The chain is built from TRBV10-3 and TRBJ1-1, with 11 bases fitting TRBD1. The length of the CDR3 is 14 residues. From germline, CDR1 is ENHRY and CDR2 SYGVKD. V was pared by 8 bases and J by 8 bases, with 10 bases of the junction left unmatched. The CDR3 loop reads CAIAPDRGQTEAFF. Here the CDR3 DNA reads TGTGCCATCGCCCCGGACAGGGGGCAAACCGAAGCTTTCTTT.

V usage is TRBV28 and J usage is TRBJ1-3, with TRBD1 identical over 9 bases. J gave up 4 bases and V 3 bases, and 7 bases lay outside the gene matches. This CDR3 region has 16 residues. CDR1 is MDHEN, CDR2 SYDVKM, per germline. CDR3 amino acids: CASSFHGQGQGNTIYF. As DNA, the CDR3 is TGTGCCAGCAGTTTTCATGGACAGGGGCAAGGAAACACCATATATTTT.

This chain connects TRBV27 to TRBJ1-6; D unresolved. CDR3 length equals 13 residues. CDR1 and CDR2 from the germline V gene are MNHEY and SMNVEV (reference sequence). Trimming pared 3 bases from V and 5 bases from J, leaving 5 bases between. CDR3 residues: CASSFTHNSPLHF. CDR3 DNA: TGTGCCAGCAGTTTCACACATAATTCACCCCTCCACTTT.

J is TRBJ1-1 and V is TRBV6-5; D is perhaps TRBD1 (5 bases). Trimming took off 6 bases at V and 5 bases at J, with 13 bases between the two ends. Germline CDR1 is MNHEY and CDR2 is SVGAGI. The CDR3 has 13 amino acids. In nucleotides, the CDR3 is TGTGCCAGCAGGCCGGGGCGCGGGACTGAAGCTTTCTTT. Its translation: CASRPGRGTEAFF.

Note on this clone: Other nucleotide sequences from this sample produce the same CDR3. V is TRBV5-1 and J is TRBJ1-1, with unresolved D. Trimming removed 3 bases at V and 1 base at J, with 10 bases between. This CDR3 spans 14 amino acids. Germline V gene sequence: CDR1 SGHRS, CDR2 YFSETQ. CDR3 amino acids: CASSSGRENTEAFF. CDR3 bases: TGCGCCAGCAGCTCCGGACGGGAGAACACTGAAGCTTTCTTT. The complete variable domain, with remaining parts taken from reference TRBV5-1 and TRBJ1-1, reads KAGVTQTPRYLIKTRGQQVTLSCSPISGHRSVSWYQQTPGQGLQFLFEYFSETQRNKGNFPGRFSGRQFSNSRSEMNVSTLELGDSALYLCASSSGRENTEAFFGQGTRLTVV.

This chain joins TRBV7-9 and TRBJ1-4; weak D call: TRBD1 (6 bases). V gave up 5 bases and J gave up 8 bases, with 21 bases separating them. This CDR3 has 16 residues. Germline-derived CDR1 and CDR2 are SEHNR and FQNEAQ (reference sequence). Here the CDR3 DNA reads TGTGCCAGCAGCCCACCGCACCAGGGGCCAGGGGAAAAACTGTTTTTT. It is translated as CASSPPHQGPGEKLFF.

This chain uses TRBV5-1 with TRBJ1-1; a weak D match, TRBD1 (5 bases). This CDR3 has 12 residues. Trimming removed 0 bases at V and 12 bases at J, with 12 bases between. Germline-derived CDR1 and CDR2 are SGHRS and YFSETQ. CDR3 loop: CASSLEGVVPFF. CDR3 DNA sequence: TGCGCCAGCAGCTTGGAAGGGGTAGTACCTTTCTTT.

This sequence joins TRBV15 and TRBJ2-2; D is undetermined. The germline V and J ends were trimmed by 1 base and 1 base, with 4 bases remaining between them. The germline gives CDR1 LNHNV, CDR2 YYDKDF (reference sequence). The CDR3 contains 14 residues. The CDR3 protein is CATSRAGNTGELFF. DNA for the CDR3: TGTGCCACCAGCAGAGCAGGGAACACCGGGGAGCTGTTTTTT.

The chain joins TRBV10-3 to TRBJ2-1, with 7 bases matching TRBD1. CDR3 length: 18 residues. The V gene's germline CDR1 is ENHRY and CDR2 SYGVKD. With 1 base clipped from V and 4 bases from J, the junction kept 13 bases outside the gene matches. The CDR3 DNA reads TGTGCCATCAGTGAGTATGGACAGGCGAACCTTCTATACAATGAGCAGTTCTTC. This gives the protein CAISEYGQANLLYNEQFF.